This TCR beta chain was captured by sequencing in a study of metastatic and nonmetastatic thyroid tumors (TCRdb year 2020). Regarding the study in general: For patients with malignant and with benign thyroid disease, the researchers compared repertoires between peripheral blood samples and tumor or nodule tissue samples. The research as a whole found: In both blood and tumor samples, TCR beta diversity was reported to be significantly higher in malignant tumors than in benign nodules.

None of the patients had been given any treatment before thyroid surgery. The study retrospectively analysed patient clinical samples collected from about 2012 to 2018 using T-cell receptor beta sequencing. The CDR3 spans 15 residues, from the cysteine through the phenylalanine. Only the CDR3 region is kept as DNA, spanning 45 bases read in frame from base 1. Trimming costs V 3 bases and J 4 bases, and their ends lie 13 bases apart. The germline V gene encodes CDR1 LGHDT and CDR2 YNNKEL (reference sequence). As for this clone: What this receptor recognizes is not known. This clone may be a read error of a much larger clone one base away. Other DNA sequences in the same sample also yield this CDR3.

The receptor library was made with PCR. Sequenced using an Illumina HiSeq 4000. High-throughput sequencing was used to profile the CDR3 region of the TCR beta-chain in every patient. Turning to the authors' computational methods: The researchers built a classifier to tell apart papillary thyroid cancer patients with distant metastasis, based on CDR3 differences among clinicopathological groups. To measure repertoire diversity the researchers used the Shannon index, while the Morisita-Horn index served to gauge how similar the tumor and blood repertoires were. TCRdb trimmed the raw reads at Q25, called clones with MiXCR and kept productive beta chains. These V and J calls originate from TCRdb's pipeline instead of the authors' own analysis. The sample profile shows about 60,000 clones; 15% to 20% of them were found once. Jointly, the top ten make up roughly 10% of the sample.

Sequenced: blood. The receptor was isolated from a male donor with papillary thyroid cancer or a benign thyroid nodule (not recorded which). Some clones in this sample may be carry-over from other donors' samples. The rearrangement combines TRBV3-1 with TRBJ1-3, with the D gene too uncertain to name. The CDR3 region reads CASSQHGGRGNTIYF. Read as DNA, the sequence is TGTGCCAGCAGCCAGCATGGAGGTAGAGGAAACACCATATATTTT.